This T cell receptor beta chain was identified in a study of cytomegalovirus exposure and HLA in healthy donors. A multiplex PCR was run with 60 Vbeta primers and 13 Jbeta primers. Clones were read by immunoSEQ multiplex PCR, and TCRdb kept only the in-frame ones, dropping some. The top ten clones hold 2% to 2.5% of a sample with about 180,000 clones, approximately 81% of them seen once. The junction had 5 bases not matched to a gene; V was cut back by 1 base and J by 4 bases. The CDR3 runs 14 residues. The germline CDR1 and CDR2 sequences are SGDLS and YYNGEE. A note on this clone: Its antigen remains unidentified.

Study-level findings and limits: Cytomegalovirus association was assigned to more than 150 TCR beta chains.

This receptor was taken from a male donor in good health and CMV-seronegative. The rearrangement uses TRBV9 and TRBJ2-7, with 7 bases matching TRBD2. The sample was PBMCs. The CDR3 DNA reads as TGTGCCAGCAGCGTACGGGACTACTCTTACGAGCAGTACTTC. Amino acids: CASSVRDYSYEQYF.